Shown below are 26 T cell receptor beta chains from a single sample sequenced in a study of blood T cell repertoires in COVID-19. Sequencing was performed with immunoSEQ multiplex PCR; in TCRdb, only in-frame clones are kept and a portion is missing. The table shows about 130,000 clones, with roughly four fifths occurring only once. Sequenced input: peripheral blood. These receptors were collected from a man aged 60-69 years with acute or convalescent COVID-19.

This clone showed up just a few times. The V gene is TRBV27, the J gene TRBJ2-1; 8 bases map to TRBD1. CDR3 length equals 16 residues. Germline V gene data show CDR1 as MNHEY and CDR2 as SMNVEV (reference sequence). Trimming at V came to 6 bases and at J to 3 bases, leaving 10 bases not matched to a gene. The DNA of the CDR3 is TGTGCCAGCAGAGGACAGGGTCCAAGGTTCTACAATGAGCAGTTCTTC. This encodes CASRGQGPRFYNEQFF.

This clone was observed a few times. The chain is built from TRBV10-2 and TRBJ2-1; 7 bases line up with TRBD2. The V segment lost 1 base and the J segment 9 bases; nucleotides outside the gene matches: 3. Germline V gene lookup returns CDR1 WSHSY and CDR2 SAAADI. This CDR3 has 13 residues. CDR3 DNA: TGCGCCAGCAGTGAGTTTGCTAGCGGTGAGCAGTTCTTC. Translation gives CASSEFASGEQFF.

V gene TRBV5-1 combines with J gene TRBJ1-1, with a tentative D call TRBD1 (6 bases). V lost 3 bases, J lost 4 bases, and 16 bases lay in between. The CDR3 runs to 15 residues. The germline gives CDR1 SGHRS, CDR2 YFSETQ. The CDR3 sequence: CASSSRGIGSTEAFF. CDR3 DNA sequence: TGCGCCAGCAGCTCGAGGGGGATAGGTTCCACTGAAGCTTTCTTT.

The V call is TRBV7-3, the J call TRBJ2-1, with no clear D. V was clipped by 4 bases and J by 9 bases, with 13 bases between them. Germline V gene lookup returns CDR1 SGHTA and CDR2 FQGTGA. This CDR3 contains 13 residues. In DNA form, the CDR3 reads TGTGCCAGCAGCTCTTACCCAGCAGGTGAGCAGTTCTTC. As protein: CASSSYPAGEQFF.

This chain links TRBV3-1 (or the pseudogene TRBV3-2) with TRBJ1-1, with D unresolved. The V gene's germline CDR1 is LGHDT and CDR2 YNNKEL (reference sequence). V lost 2 bases and J 1 base, leaving 11 bases between the germline ends. This CDR3 comprises 15 residues. This CDR3 reads CASSQYSRSNTEAFF. The CDR3 nucleotides are TGTGCCAGCAGCCAATATTCCAGATCGAACACTGAAGCTTTCTTT.

The chain recombines TRBV21-1 with TRBJ2-2; TRBD2, as called in the table, went unchecked against the DNA. TRBV21-1 is a listed pseudogene. The length of the CDR3 is 19 residues. In nucleotides, the CDR3 is TGTGCCAGCAGCAAACGCTCCGGTGGGGGGACTAGCGTGACCGGGGAGCTGTTTTTT. It specifies CASSKRSGGGTSVTGELFF.

The rearrangement joins TRBV25-1 to TRBJ2-1; the D gene is possibly TRBD2 (5 bases). From germline, CDR1 is MGHDK and CDR2 SYGVNS. V was pared by 3 bases and J by 7 bases, with 16 bases between. This CDR3 has 15 residues. The CDR3 nucleotides read TGTGCCAGCAGTGATCCAACGGGGAGAGGGAATGAGCAGTTCTTC. This codes for CASSDPTGRGNEQFF.

This chain connects TRBV11-2 to TRBJ1-5; possible D gene TRBD1, 6 bases. V was pared by 1 base and J by 6 bases, with 10 bases between. The CDR3 extends over 14 amino acids. Germline V gene lookup returns CDR1 SGHAT and CDR2 FQNNGV. Here the CDR3 DNA reads TGTGCCAGCAGCTTAGCAGGGGATAGTCAGCCCCAGCATTTT. This sequence encodes CASSLAGDSQPQHF.

J is TRBJ1-2 and V is TRBV2, with no clear D. The V gene's germline CDR1 is SNHLY and CDR2 FYNNEI. V was cut by 3 bases and J by 0 bases, with 11 bases left in between. The CDR3 consists of 15 residues. The CDR3 DNA reads as TGTGCCAGCAGTGACTCCGGGAGTGCTAACTATGGCTACACCTTC. It yields the protein CASSDSGSANYGYTF.

V usage is TRBV7-8 and J usage is TRBJ2-3, with 12 bases matching TRBD2. Germline lookup yields CDR1 SGHVS and CDR2 FQNEAQ. The CDR3 loop spans 15 amino acids. The V segment lost 6 bases and the J segment 2 bases; nucleotides outside the gene matches: 3. The CDR3 nucleotides read TGTGCCAGCAGGAGACTAGCGGGAGCCACAGATACGCAGTATTTT. Its translation is CASRRLAGATDTQYF.

The gene calls are TRBV7-3 and TRBJ2-3, with 7 nucleotides matching TRBD2. The germline V gene has CDR1 SGHTA and CDR2 FQGTGA. CDR3 length: 16 amino acids. Germline trimming cut 1 base from V and 0 bases from J; bases unmatched to any gene: 4. Here the CDR3 DNA reads TGTGCCAGCAGCTTAAAGGGAGGGTATAGCACAGATACGCAGTATTTT. Translating gives CASSLKGGYSTDTQYF.

CDR3 residues: CASRQGNEKLFF. As DNA, the CDR3 is TGTGCCAGCCGACAGGGAAATGAAAAACTGTTTTTT. V and J are TRBV7-9 and TRBJ1-4; 7 bases line up with TRBD1. The junction had 2 bases not matched to a gene; V was cut back by 8 bases and J by 5 bases. This CDR3 contains 12 residues. The germline CDR1 and CDR2 sequences are SEHNR and FQNEAQ (reference sequence).

The chain uses TRBV4-1 and TRBJ2-5, with D unresolved. V was clipped by 1 base and J by 4 bases, with 13 bases between them. The CDR3 consists of 15 residues. Germline V gene data show CDR1 as MGHRA and CDR2 as YSYEKL. CDR3 in DNA: TGCGCCAGCAGCCAAGGCTTCCAGAGGAGAGAGACCCAGTACTTC. Protein product: CASSQGFQRRETQYF.

The chain carries TRBV6-5 and TRBJ1-5; perhaps TRBD1 as D (5 bases). Trimming removed 6 bases from V and 9 bases from J, with 18 bases in between. The V gene's germline CDR1 is MNHEY and CDR2 SVGAGI. The CDR3 runs to 14 residues. This chain's CDR3 is CASSPGTGVWPQHF. The CDR3 DNA reads as TGTGCCAGCAGCCCCGGGACTGGGGTGTGGCCCCAGCATTTT.

J is TRBJ2-2 and V is TRBV25-1, with 7 bases matching TRBD2. Germline V CDR1 and CDR2: MGHDK, SYGVNS. The CDR3 covers 15 residues. Losses at the gene ends were 5 bases for V and 6 bases for J; bases not matched to a gene: 9. CDR3 DNA sequence: TGTGCCAGCAGTCGCTCGGGGGGTTTCTCCGGGGAGCTGTTTTTT. It specifies CASSRSGGFSGELFF.

The rearrangement uses TRBV4-1 and TRBJ1-1, with 10 bases aligning to TRBD1. V lost 1 base and J lost 3; bases outside the gene matches: 11. Germline CDR1 is MGHRA and CDR2 is YSYEKL. The CDR3 spans 18 residues. As DNA, the CDR3 is TGCGCCAGCAGCCAAGCTTATTTTGGCGGGACAGGGGACACTGAAGCTTTCTTT. Amino acid sequence: CASSQAYFGGTGDTEAFF.

This chain joins TRBV6-5 and TRBJ1-1, with D possibly TRBD1 on 6 matching bases. The germline V and J ends were trimmed by 2 bases and 1 base, with 8 bases remaining between them. Per the germline V gene, CDR1 is MNHEY and CDR2 is SVGAGI. This CDR3 spans 14 amino acids. The CDR3 here is CASSYQTGNTEAFF. The CDR3, as DNA: TGTGCCAGCAGTTACCAGACAGGGAACACTGAAGCTTTCTTT.

A remark on this clone: Its ends do not fully match the called genes, so a read error is possible. The genes are TRBV11-2 and TRBJ1-5; 7 bases agree with TRBD1. The CDR3 extends over 14 amino acids. Germline loops: CDR1 SGHAT, CDR2 FQNNGV. Written as DNA, the CDR3 is TGTGCCAGCAGCTCCAGACAGGGCAACCAGCCCCAGCATTTT. As protein: CASSSRQGNQPQHF.

This clone was found a few times. V usage is TRBV24-1 and J usage is TRBJ1-5; D is uncertain. Germline CDR1 KGHDR, CDR2 SFDVKD. This CDR3 region has 16 residues. V was pared by 3 bases and J by 0 bases, with 11 bases between. CDR3 sequence (DNA): TGTGCCACCAGTGATCCCCGACGGGGTAGCAATCAGCCCCAGCATTTT. Its translation: CATSDPRRGSNQPQHF.

The chain carries TRBV6-6 and TRBJ1-2; D is possibly TRBD1 (5 bases). V was cut by 6 bases and J by 1 base, with 12 bases left in between. This CDR3 region has 14 residues. Germline V CDR1 and CDR2: MNHNY, SVGAGI (reference sequence). The chain's CDR3 is CASSPSGGNYGYTF. For the CDR3, the DNA is TGTGCCAGCAGCCCTAGCGGGGGTAACTATGGCTACACCTTC.

The J gene is TRBJ2-3, the V gene TRBV3-1 (or the pseudogene TRBV3-2); TRBD2 matches at 11 bases. The trim removed 2 bases at V and 5 bases at J, leaving 6 bases unmatched. The CDR3 runs 16 residues. The germline gives CDR1 LGHDT, CDR2 YNNKEL (reference sequence). CDR3 region: CASSQISGGAKDTQYF. DNA for the CDR3: TGTGCCAGCAGCCAAATTAGCGGGGGGGCGAAAGATACGCAGTATTTT.

The chain couples TRBV12-3 or TRBV12-4 to TRBJ1-1; TRBD1 aligns across 10 bases. The trim removed 7 bases at V and 6 bases at J, leaving 2 bases unmatched. The CDR3 contains 12 residues. CDR3: CASTGTGAEAFF. In nucleotides, the CDR3 is TGTGCCAGCACCGGGACAGGGGCTGAAGCTTTCTTT.

The genes are TRBV6-5 and TRBJ1-6, with TRBD1 matching 8 bases. Trimming removed 0 bases from V and 6 bases from J; junction bases left unmatched: 4. This CDR3 region has 16 residues. CDR1 and CDR2 from the germline V gene are MNHEY and SVGAGI. The CDR3 loop reads CASSYSSDRGNSPLHF. In DNA, the CDR3 is TGTGCCAGCAGTTACTCGAGTGACAGGGGTAATTCACCCCTCCACTTT.

The sample holds a few counts of this clone. The V gene is TRBV18, the J gene TRBJ2-7; 7 bases are a match to TRBD1. The germline gives CDR1 KGHSH, CDR2 LQKENI. The trim removed 2 bases at V and 6 bases at J, leaving 16 bases unmatched. This CDR3 is 17 amino acids long. CDR3 DNA sequence: TGTGCCAGCTCACCATTTATCGGGACAGCTGGGGGTAGCGAGCAGTACTTC. This encodes CASSPFIGTAGGSEQYF.

V and J are TRBV9 and TRBJ2-3; D remains ambiguous. Trimming pared 0 bases from V and 1 base from J, leaving 9 bases between. This CDR3 is built from 15 residues. Germline assignment: CDR1 SGDLS and CDR2 YYNGEE. The CDR3 DNA reads TGTGCCAGCAGCGTAGCCCCGTCGGGCACAGATACGCAGTATTTT. This translates into CASSVAPSGTDTQYF.

V is TRBV5-1 and J is TRBJ1-1, with D possibly being TRBD1 (6 bases). Trimming removed 0 bases at V and 0 bases at J, with 9 bases between. The CDR3 contains 15 residues. Germline values: CDR1 SGHRS, CDR2 YFSETQ. CDR3 protein: CASSLVQGLNTEAFF. The CDR3 DNA is TGCGCCAGCAGCTTGGTACAGGGACTGAACACTGAAGCTTTCTTT.